These T cell receptor beta chains were read from a single sample in a study of blood T cell repertoires in COVID-19. TCRdb's table, derived via immunoSEQ multiplex PCR, lists solely in-frame clones and lacks some. The sample contains 120,000 to 150,000 clones, about 87% of which appear only once. The source material was peripheral blood. The receptors derive from a woman aged 50 to 65 with active or convalescent COVID-19. The CDR3 runs from the conserved cysteine through the conserved F or W. A D gene is named only where the DNA matches it firmly. Where a row states a size, it is once, few, many or the class of an expanded clone; other rows omit it.

V: TRBV24-1; J: TRBJ2-7; size: .; D: TRBD2; CDR3: CATSFSGTSGRAPDEQYF; DNA: TGTGCCACCAGTTTCTCCGGGACTAGCGGGAGGGCCCCCGACGAGCAGTACTTC
V: TRBV15; J: TRBJ1-4; size: .; D: .; CDR3: CATSPPHRDQLFF; DNA: TGTGCCACCAGCCCCCCCCACAGGGACCAGCTGTTTTTT
V: TRBV7-9; J: TRBJ2-1; size: once; D: TRBD2; CDR3: CASSLGTAGGSEQFF; DNA: TGTGCCAGCAGCTTAGGAACGGCGGGGGGCAGTGAGCAGTTCTTC
V: TRBV27; J: TRBJ1-2; size: .; D: .; CDR3: CASSSRAFGGYTF; DNA: TGTGCCAGCAGTTCGAGGGCTTTCGGGGGCTACACCTTC
V: TRBV28; J: TRBJ1-5; size: .; D: TRBD1; CDR3: CASSLRGQGAPYQPQHF; DNA: TGTGCCAGCAGTTTAAGGGGACAGGGGGCTCCTTATCAGCCCCAGCATTTT
V: TRBV15; J: TRBJ1-2; size: .; D: TRBD1; CDR3: CATSRTKGTGETYGYTF; DNA: TGTGCCACCAGCAGGACTAAAGGGACAGGGGAAACCTATGGCTACACCTTC
V: TRBV6-2/TRBV6-3; J: TRBJ1-5; size: few; D: .; CDR3: CASSFSSGSNQPQHF; DNA: TGTGCCAGCAGTTTTTCTTCAGGGAGCAATCAGCCCCAGCATTTT
V: TRBV11-2; J: TRBJ1-1; size: .; D: TRBD1; CDR3: CASRVTGGRNTEAFF; DNA: TGTGCCAGCAGGGTGACAGGGGGCAGGAACACTGAAGCTTTCTTT
V: TRBV6-2/TRBV6-3; J: TRBJ1-4; size: .; D: .; CDR3: CASSRGQAFNEKLFF; DNA: TGTGCCAGCAGCCGTGGTCAAGCGTTTAATGAAAAACTGTTTTTT
V: TRBV7-4; J: TRBJ1-2; size: .; D: .; CDR3: CASSLRQVSGGYTF; DNA: TGTGCCAGCAGCTTAAGACAGGTTAGTGGTGGCTACACCTTC
V: TRBV5-4; J: TRBJ1-1; size: .; D: TRBD1; CDR3: CASSGAGQGITEAFF; DNA: TGTGCCAGCAGCGGAGCCGGACAGGGCATTACTGAAGCTTTCTTT
V: TRBV9; J: TRBJ1-3; size: once; D: .; CDR3: CASSAPSSGNTIYF; DNA: TGTGCCAGCAGCGCCCCGAGCTCTGGAAACACCATATATTTT
V: TRBV28; J: TRBJ2-1; size: .; D: .; CDR3: CASRYWGQLDNEQFF; DNA: TGTGCCAGCAGGTACTGGGGGCAACTCGACAATGAGCAGTTCTTC
V: TRBV5-1; J: TRBJ1-1; size: .; D: TRBD1; CDR3: CASKQGIDTEAFF; DNA: TGCGCCAGTAAACAGGGGATCGACACTGAAGCTTTCTTT
V: TRBV7-9; J: TRBJ1-2; size: .; D: .; CDR3: CASSADSYGYTF; DNA: TGTGCCAGCAGCGCAGACTCGTACGGCTACACCTTC
V: TRBV29-1; J: TRBJ1-1; size: once; D: .; CDR3: CSVQHLREYTEAFF; DNA: TGCAGCGTCCAACACCTTAGGGAGTACACTGAAGCTTTCTTT
V: TRBV7-9; J: TRBJ1-1; size: .; D: .; CDR3: CASSSDSNTEAFF; DNA: TGTGCCAGCAGCTCCGACAGTAACACTGAAGCTTTCTTT
V: TRBV6-2/TRBV6-3; J: TRBJ2-2; size: once; D: TRBD2; CDR3: CASSLLAEDTGELFF; DNA: TGTGCCAGCAGTTTACTAGCGGAAGACACCGGGGAGCTGTTTTTT
V: TRBV7-2; J: TRBJ1-2; size: .; D: TRBD1; CDR3: CASSPPPRTGGDGYTF; DNA: TGTGCCAGCAGCCCTCCCCCTCGGACAGGCGGCGATGGCTACACCTTC
V: TRBV9; J: TRBJ1-5; size: .; D: .; CDR3: CASSVGTEGNQPQHF; DNA: TGTGCCAGCAGCGTAGGGACAGAGGGCAATCAGCCCCAGCATTTT
V: TRBV24-1; J: TRBJ1-2; size: .; D: .; CDR3: CATSELDRNYGYTF; DNA: TGTGCCACCAGTGAACTCGACAGGAACTATGGCTACACCTTC
V: TRBV11-1; J: TRBJ2-1; size: few; D: TRBD2; CDR3: CASSLVSGGSYNEQFF; DNA: TGTGCCAGCAGCTTAGTTTCGGGGGGCTCCTACAATGAGCAGTTCTTC
V: TRBV7-2; J: TRBJ2-5; size: once; D: TRBD2; CDR3: CASSHGLAGVGETQYF; DNA: TGTGCCAGCAGCCACGGTTTAGCGGGAGTAGGGGAGACCCAGTACTTC
V: TRBV14; J: TRBJ2-7; size: .; D: .; CDR3: CASSRQFSSYEQYF; DNA: TGTGCCAGCAGCCGACAGTTCAGCTCCTACGAGCAGTACTTC
V: TRBV24-1; J: TRBJ2-7; size: .; D: TRBD2; CDR3: CATSDSRASGTIYEQYF; DNA: TGTGCCACCAGTGATTCCAGGGCTAGCGGGACTATCTACGAGCAGTACTTC
V: TRBV29-1; J: TRBJ2-3; size: once; D: TRBD2; CDR3: CSVDAADGGATDTQYF; DNA: TGCAGCGTTGATGCTGCGGACGGGGGGGCGACAGATACGCAGTATTTT
V: TRBV27; J: TRBJ1-5; size: .; D: .; CDR3: CASSSIALTGQPQHF; DNA: TGTGCCAGCAGTTCTATCGCCTTAACAGGGCAGCCCCAGCATTTT
V: TRBV10-3; J: TRBJ2-2; size: .; D: TRBD1; CDR3: CAISRTGESGELFF; DNA: TGTGCCATCAGTCGGACAGGGGAAAGCGGGGAGCTGTTTTTT
V: TRBV3-1/TRBV3-2; J: TRBJ2-5; size: .; D: .; CDR3: CASSVGHSYQETQYF; DNA: TGTGCCAGCAGCGTGGGACATTCGTACCAAGAGACCCAGTACTTC
V: TRBV5-6; J: TRBJ1-2; size: .; D: TRBD1; CDR3: CASSPGTGILYGYTF; DNA: TGTGCCAGCAGCCCCGGGACAGGGATTCTATATGGCTACACCTTC
V: TRBV6-5; J: TRBJ1-1; size: .; D: TRBD1; CDR3: CASSSNRGEAFF; DNA: TGTGCCAGCAGTTCAAACAGGGGTGAAGCTTTCTTT
V: TRBV2; J: TRBJ2-5; size: .; D: .; CDR3: CASRTGLQETQYF; DNA: TGTGCCAGCAGGACAGGCCTACAAGAGACCCAGTACTTC
V: TRBV5-1; J: TRBJ2-3; size: .; D: .; CDR3: CASSLVRDTDTQYF; DNA: TGCGCCAGCAGCTTGGTCAGGGACACAGATACGCAGTATTTT
V: TRBV7-2; J: TRBJ1-3; size: few; D: .; CDR3: CASSLDRVVNTIYF; DNA: TGTGCCAGCAGCTTAGACAGGGTCGTTAACACCATATATTTT
V: TRBV7-2; J: TRBJ2-7; size: .; D: .; CDR3: CASSSRDADYEQYF; DNA: TGTGCCAGCAGCTCGCGGGACGCCGACTACGAGCAGTACTTC
V: TRBV19; J: TRBJ1-4; size: .; D: .; CDR3: CASSTLRGTNEKLFF; DNA: TGTGCCAGTAGTACGCTCAGGGGAACTAATGAAAAACTGTTTTTT
V: TRBV15; J: TRBJ2-7; size: .; D: TRBD1; CDR3: CATSGGDRGIDEQYF; DNA: TGTGCCACCAGCGGGGGGGACAGGGGTATCGACGAGCAGTACTTC
V: TRBV28; J: TRBJ1-5; size: .; D: .; CDR3: CASSLGGGTYWPQHF; DNA: TGTGCCAGCAGTTTGGGAGGGGGGACCTATTGGCCCCAGCATTTT
V: TRBV12-3/TRBV12-4; J: TRBJ2-7; size: once; D: TRBD1; CDR3: CASSIQGTEQYF; DNA: TGTGCCAGCAGTATACAGGGGACCGAGCAGTACTTC
V: TRBV9; J: TRBJ1-6; size: few; D: .; CDR3: CASSAEIEASPLHF; DNA: TGTGCCAGCAGTGCCGAGATTGAGGCTTCACCCCTCCACTTT
V: TRBV28; J: TRBJ2-7; size: .; D: .; CDR3: CASRGQAYEQYF; DNA: TGTGCCAGCAGGGGGCAGGCGTACGAGCAGTACTTC
V: TRBV4-1; J: TRBJ2-3; size: .; D: TRBD2; CDR3: CASSSSGGASDTQYF; DNA: TGCGCCAGCAGCAGTAGCGGGGGGGCGTCAGATACGCAGTATTTT
V: TRBV20-1; J: TRBJ2-1; size: .; D: .; CDR3: CSASQYGYNEQFF; DNA: TGCAGTGCTAGTCAATACGGGTACAATGAGCAGTTCTTC
V: TRBV3-1/TRBV3-2; J: TRBJ2-3; size: .; D: .; CDR3: CASSQISADTQYF; DNA: TGTGCCAGCAGCCAGATTAGCGCAGATACGCAGTATTTT
V: TRBV27; J: TRBJ2-1; size: .; D: .; CDR3: CASSYGTNYEQFF; DNA: TGTGCCAGCAGTTACGGGACAAACTATGAGCAGTTCTTC
V: TRBV2; J: TRBJ2-1; size: few; D: TRBD2; CDR3: CASSEWAGDLNEQFF; DNA: TGTGCCAGCAGTGAATGGGCGGGAGATTTGAATGAGCAGTTCTTC
V: TRBV7-8; J: TRBJ2-1; size: .; D: .; CDR3: CASSLGTTTSDEQFF; DNA: TGTGCCAGCAGCTTAGGGACTACCACCTCCGATGAGCAGTTCTTC
V: TRBV12-3/TRBV12-4; J: TRBJ1-1; size: .; D: .; CDR3: CASSFQLNTEAFF; DNA: TGTGCCAGCAGTTTTCAGTTAAACACTGAAGCTTTCTTT
V: TRBV10-3; J: TRBJ2-4; size: .; D: TRBD2; CDR3: CAISGTSGMGNIQYF; DNA: TGTGCCATCAGTGGGACTAGCGGGATGGGGAACATTCAGTACTTC
V: TRBV21-1; J: TRBJ1-6; size: .; D: .; CDR3: CASSPEPRENSPLHF; DNA: TGTGCCAGCAGCCCCGAGCCACGGGAAAATTCACCCCTCCACTTT
V: TRBV12-5; J: TRBJ2-1; size: few; D: TRBD2; CDR3: CASGPPGGASYNEQFF; DNA: TGTGCTAGTGGCCCGCCGGGGGGGGCCTCCTACAATGAGCAGTTCTTC
V: TRBV30; J: TRBJ2-7; size: .; D: TRBD2; CDR3: CAWSKISGRASEQYF; DNA: TGTGCCTGGAGTAAGATTAGCGGGAGGGCCTCCGAGCAGTACTTC